This T cell receptor beta chain was profiled in a study of T cell responses to AZD1222 COVID-19 vaccine (dated by TCRdb to the early 2020s). At the level of the whole study: Because spike-specific TCR depth and breadth did not differ between the two schedules, AZD1222 recipients who got a second dose at roughly 4 weeks were pooled with those who got a second dose at roughly 12 weeks. A total of 233 trial participants underwent TCR sequencing, of whom about 210 received two doses of AZD1222 and about 25 received two doses of the MenACWY control vaccine. Trial participants were enrolled by age into subgroups of 18-55, 56-69 and 70-plus years, and approximately 150, 30 and 60 TCR-sequenced participants, respectively, were included in these subgroups. The paper as a whole reports these results and caveats: Participants were mostly white British and included more females than males, and it was suggested by the authors that clonal diversity may have been underestimated. The 56-69-year group was small, and its depth increase did not reach significance, likely because of low power. Epitopes outside the regions mutated in the B.1.351 and B.1.1.7 variants were reportedly recognized by nearly half of the unique spike-specific TCRs. The whole spike protein was spanned by vaccine-associated CD4 TCRs, and dominant responses were seen in regions 160-218 and 743-854. Spike-specific TCR breadth and depth rose significantly after two AZD1222 doses compared with day 0 and with MenACWY recipients. Conclusions about previously exposed vaccinees are limited because only six or seven AZD1222 recipients were SARS-CoV-2 seropositive at baseline. Because no day 14 peak-response samples were available, repertoires were characterized only after the peak T cell response.

The sample's time point label is to be understood as: baseline before first vaccination. Vaccinee samples came from UK trials COV001 and COV002, including a single-blind randomized controlled phase 2/3 trial of AZD1222 (ChAdOx1 nCoV-19) in healthy adults. For TCRbeta chain sequencing, PBMC samples were collected from trial participants at day 0 and at day 28 after the second dose. Of note for this clone: Its antigen is still unknown. Per-nucleotide qualities are absent, and no much larger clonotype sits a single base away.

From a lookup of the germline V gene, CDR1 and CDR2 are SGHTA and FQGTGA. The CDR3 has 17 amino acids, counting the end cysteine and phenylalanine. Of the read, only the CDR3 DNA is kept; its 51 bases are in frame from base 1. Unmatched junction bases come to 7, with V trimmed by 2 bases and J by 0 bases. The CDR3 regions of human TCRbeta chains were analyzed by immunosequencing. The authors processed their data as follows. Repertoire TCRs were checked for matches against a reference library of SARS-CoV-2-specific TCRs that had been generated using the MIRA antigen-specificity platform. Breadth was defined as the fraction of unique TCRs that were SARS-CoV-2-associated. Depth was defined as the fraction of total T cells that were SARS-CoV-2-associated. Each spike-specific TCR was assigned to its reactive spike region and to a CD4 or CD8 class using the MIRA data. Log10-transformed breadth and depth values were compared by one-way ANOVA with Sidak's multiple comparisons tests. TCRdb's version of the immuneACCESS table is confined to in-frame rearrangements and falls short of the full clone set. An unresolved V gene accounts for under half of the shortfall where checked; the remainder is of unknown origin. The V and J calls and clone size are taken from that table; D and trimming were inferred from the DNA. For this sample there are under 150,000 clones; 88% appear just once. The ten biggest clones cover about 14% of the sample.

The source was peripheral blood, collected on day 0 of AZD1222 vaccination. The chain links TRBV7-3 with TRBJ1-2; TRBD1 fits 9 bases in the junction. The clonotype was recovered from an adult in good health. The CDR3 is CASSLPGQGLSNYGYTF. At the DNA level, the sequence is TGTGCCAGCAGCTTACCGGGACAGGGTCTCTCTAACTATGGCTACACCTTC. Full variable domain (CDR3 extended with the reference TRBV7-3 and TRBJ1-2 proteins): GAGVSQTPSNKVTEKGKYVELRCDPISGHTALYWYRQSLGQGPEFLIYFQGTGAADDSGLPNDRFFAVRPEGSVSTLKIQRTERGDSAVYLCASSLPGQGLSNYGYTFGSGTRLTVV.